This T cell receptor (beta chain) was recovered during a study of T-cell reconstitution after alpha-beta-depleted transplantation in children. This clonotype was observed many times. Its antigen remains unknown. Preparation of the TCRbeta library involved a method that used unique molecular identifiers. One entry per CDR3 protein results from TCRdb running MiXCR on the PCR reads. The top ten clones hold around 34% of a sample with over 100,000 distinct CDR3 sequences, about a tenth of them seen once. The CDR3 contains 14 residues. Trimming took 3 bases from V and 0 from J, leaving 9 bases between them. Germline V lookup: CDR1 SGHTA, CDR2 FQGNSA. Study outcomes and limitations: As was reported, about two months after transplant, alpha-beta T cells came from several hundred expanded graft clones.

The rearrangement joins TRBV7-2 to TRBJ2-7; the D gene could be TRBD1 or TRBD2 (5 bases each). The source of this sequence is a boy aged 2 to 10 with acute lymphoblastic leukemia, due to receive a stem cell transplant. The sequencing here drew on PBMCs, taken before TCRalphabeta/CD19-depleted stem cell transplant. The CDR3 bases are TGTGCCAGCAGCTTTGGGGGAAGCTCCTACGAGCAGTACTTC. Amino acid sequence: CASSFGGSSYEQYF.